Presented here are 25 T cell receptor beta chains from one specimen sequenced in a study of cytomegalovirus exposure and HLA in healthy donors. PCR was performed using 60 Vbeta and 13 Jbeta primers. Data came from immunoSEQ multiplex PCR; TCRdb stores just in-frame clones and leaves some out. The repertoire holds 150,000 to 250,000 clones, with about 80% as singletons. Input material: PBMCs. These receptors were taken from a young woman in good health and CMV-seropositive.

The V gene is TRBV9, the J gene TRBJ2-1, with TRBD2 identical over 7 bases. Trimming cost V 2 bases and J 9 bases; bases outside gene matches: 11. The CDR3 contains 15 residues. Germline-derived CDR1 and CDR2 are SGDLS and YYNGEE. The CDR3: CASSVGGSEQGEQFF. The CDR3 coding sequence is TGTGCCAGCAGCGTGGGCGGGAGTGAGCAAGGTGAGCAGTTCTTC. The full variable domain, completed using reference TRBV9 and TRBJ2-1, is DSGVTQTPKHLITATGQRVTLRCSPRSGDLSVYWYQQSLDQGLQFLIQYYNGEERAKGNILERFSAQQFPDLHSELNLSSLELGDSALYFCASSVGGSEQGEQFFGPGTRLTVL.

This chain joins TRBV27 and TRBJ2-7, with D perhaps TRBD1 (6 bases). Per germline, CDR1 MNHEY and CDR2 SMNVEV (reference sequence). V was clipped by 3 bases and J by 2 bases, with 14 bases between them. The CDR3 is 15 residues long. The CDR3 DNA reads TGTGCCAGCAGTTTGCGGAGGACAGAGACCTACGAGCAGTACTTC. This translates into CASSLRRTETYEQYF.

This clone turned up a few times. The chain has TRBV2 and TRBJ1-5; unclear D gene. Looked up from germline, CDR1 is SNHLY and CDR2 is FYNNEI. CDR3 length: 16 amino acids. V lost 0 bases, J lost 0 bases, and 9 bases lay in between. For the CDR3, the DNA is TGTGCCAGCAGTGAAGCGCGGGGTTATAGCAATCAGCCCCAGCATTTT. It codes for CASSEARGYSNQPQHF.

The CDR3 nucleotides read TGCGCCAGCAGTCAACCCAACAGGACAGGTTCACGCAGCTCCTATAATTCACCCCTCCACTTT. Amino acid sequence: CASSQPNRTGSRSSYNSPLHF. The chain combines TRBV23-1 with TRBJ1-6; TRBD1 matches 7 bases. TRBV23-1 is assigned to the ORF class and has an uncertain function. This CDR3 is built from 21 residues. V lost 2 bases to trimming and J lost 0 bases; unmatched junction nucleotides: 16.

In DNA, the CDR3 is TGTGCCAGCAGCTCCCTCGAGGGAGGTCCTTCCGCAACCTTCTTC. Its protein product is CASSSLEGGPSATFF. V is TRBV5-4 and J is TRBJ2-1; a possible D gene is TRBD2 (6 bases). The V gene lost 3 bases and the J gene lost 16 bases, with 26 bases spanning the gap. Germline V lookup: CDR1 SGHNT, CDR2 YYREEE (reference sequence). The CDR3 sequence is 15 residues long.

The rearrangement joins TRBV6-6 to TRBJ2-1; 9 bases fit TRBD1. The CDR3 covers 15 residues. Germline lookup yields CDR1 MNHNY and CDR2 SVGAGI (reference sequence). J was trimmed by 6 bases and V by 6 bases; bases with no gene match: 9. CDR3 coding DNA: TGTGCCAGCAGACGTCGGGACAGGGTGCCCAATGAGCAGTTCTTC. This encodes CASRRRDRVPNEQFF.

The genes are TRBV2 and TRBJ1-6, with D perhaps matching TRBD1 (6 bases). V was shortened by 8 bases and J by 6 bases, with 8 bases between the two germline ends. CDR3 size: 12 residues. The germline V gene encodes CDR1 SNHLY and CDR2 FYNNEI. The CDR3 loop is CASRDINSPLHF. The CDR3 nucleotides read TGTGCCAGCCGGGACATTAATTCACCCCTCCACTTT.

The chain has TRBV4-3 and TRBJ2-1; 9 bases agree with TRBD2. The CDR3 is 18 residues long. V lost 0 bases to trimming and J lost 7 bases; unmatched junction nucleotides: 13. Germline lookup yields CDR1 LGHNA and CDR2 YSLEER. CDR3 nucleotides: TGCGCCAGCAGCCAAGATCAGACGGTGCGGGAGGGCCGGAATGAGCAGTTCTTC. Translating it yields CASSQDQTVREGRNEQFF.

This chain links TRBV11-2 with TRBJ2-3; 7 bases fit TRBD1. The CDR3 has 15 residues. Trimming at V came to 6 bases and at J to 2 bases, leaving 8 bases not matched to a gene. Germline loops: CDR1 SGHAT, CDR2 FQNNGV. This CDR3 is CASSQQGFPTDTQYF. For the CDR3, the DNA is TGTGCCAGCAGTCAACAGGGGTTTCCCACAGATACGCAGTATTTT.

The V gene is TRBV18, the J gene TRBJ2-1; 10 bases agree with TRBD1. Germline trimming cut 4 bases from V and 4 bases from J; bases unmatched to any gene: 10. CDR3 length equals 17 residues. CDR1 and CDR2 (germline): KGHSH, LQKENI. CDR3 loop: CASSLTAGQGTYNEQFF. CDR3 nucleotides: TGTGCCAGCTCACTCACGGCGGGACAGGGGACATACAATGAGCAGTTCTTC.

This clone showed up just a few times. The chain is built from TRBV9 and TRBJ2-1; 14 bases are a match to TRBD2. In germline, CDR1 is SGDLS, CDR2 YYNGEE. The CDR3 is made up of 22 amino acids. After removal of 0 bases from V and 4 bases from J, the junction contained 18 bases not matched to a gene. The CDR3 loop is CASSVGIKGFGLAGGKYNEQFF. CDR3 in DNA: TGTGCCAGCAGCGTAGGAATCAAGGGTTTCGGACTAGCGGGGGGCAAGTACAATGAGCAGTTCTTC.

This chain uses TRBV9 with TRBJ1-1; D not certain. Looked up from germline, CDR1 is SGDLS and CDR2 is YYNGEE. This CDR3 comprises 12 residues. Trimming removed 4 bases from V and 6 bases from J, with 10 bases in between. CDR3 amino acids: CASSPHSAEAFF. Here the CDR3 DNA reads TGTGCCAGCAGCCCCCACTCTGCTGAAGCTTTCTTT.

The rearrangement links TRBV5-1 to TRBJ2-2; perhaps TRBD1 as D (6 bases). Germline V gene data show CDR1 as SGHRS and CDR2 as YFSETQ. The germline V and J ends were trimmed by 0 bases and 1 base, with 7 bases remaining between them. This CDR3 has 15 residues. CDR3 amino acids: CASSLGGQNTGELFF. CDR3 sequence (DNA): TGCGCCAGCAGCTTGGGGGGACAGAACACCGGGGAGCTGTTTTTT.

The chain combines TRBV6-7 with TRBJ2-5; TRBD1 agrees at 9 bases. TRBV6-7 is known as an ORF, though its function is uncertain. The junction had 15 bases not matched to a gene; V was cut back by 6 bases and J by 7 bases. The CDR3 sequence is 16 residues long. CDR3 sequence reads: CASSLLRRTGARTQYF. The CDR3 DNA follows: TGTGCCAGCAGCCTACTTCGTCGGACAGGGGCGAGGACCCAGTACTTC.

V is TRBV29-1 and J is TRBJ2-1, with D tentatively TRBD2 (6 bases). V lost 7 bases and J lost 3, with 16 bases in between. Per the germline V gene, CDR1 is SQVTM and CDR2 is ANQGSEA. The CDR3 totals 14 residues. This CDR3 reads CSAALWGVYNEQFF. The DNA of the CDR3 is TGCAGCGCTGCCCTCTGGGGGGTCTACAATGAGCAGTTCTTC.

The chain is built from TRBV2 and TRBJ2-1; 11 bases are shared with TRBD2. CDR1 is SNHLY and CDR2 is FYNNEI in the germline V gene. The V and J ends lost 11 bases and 7 bases, in that order; junction bases with no gene match: 13. The CDR3 is 15 amino acids. CDR3 sequence reads: CAARQASGGWNEQFF. The CDR3 bases are TGTGCCGCCCGTCAGGCTAGCGGGGGGTGGAATGAGCAGTTCTTC.

The V call is TRBV7-9, the J call TRBJ1-1; 7 bases match TRBD1. J lost 11 bases, V lost 3 bases, and 6 bases had no gene match. The CDR3 is 12 residues long. Germline-derived CDR1 and CDR2 are SEHNR and FQNEAQ (reference sequence). CDR3 in amino acids: CASSFRQGRAFF. In DNA, the CDR3 is TGTGCCAGCAGCTTCCGACAGGGTCGGGCTTTCTTT.

The chain carries TRBV13 and TRBJ2-1; 9 bases align to TRBD1. There are 15 residues in the CDR3. Looked up from germline, CDR1 is PRHDT and CDR2 is FYEKMQ (reference sequence). The J segment lost 0 bases and the V segment lost 5 bases, leaving 2 bases of the junction unmatched. CDR3 region: CASSGTGNSYNEQFF. The CDR3 DNA reads TGTGCCAGCAGCGGGACAGGGAACTCCTACAATGAGCAGTTCTTC.

In its sample, this clone was seen once. The rearrangement links TRBV7-8 to TRBJ2-3, with D unresolved. Trimming removed 0 bases at V and 2 bases at J, with 9 bases between. The CDR3 extends over 15 amino acids. The germline CDR1 and CDR2 sequences are SGHVS and FQNEAQ. CDR3 loop: CASSLARLLTDTQYF. CDR3 nucleotide sequence: TGTGCCAGCAGCTTAGCTAGACTCCTCACAGATACGCAGTATTTT.

This clone was recorded a few times. The V and J genes are TRBV6-1 and TRBJ1-5; tentative D call: TRBD1 (6 bases). This CDR3 is 14 amino acids long. CDR1 is MNHNS and CDR2 is SASEGT in the germline V gene. Trimming removed 7 bases at V and 6 bases at J, with 16 bases between. The CDR3 DNA reads TGTGCCAGCACTCCACAGGGTCAGATTCAGCCCCAGCATTTT. The encoded protein is CASTPQGQIQPQHF.

This sequence joins TRBV30 and TRBJ2-3; weak D call: TRBD2 (6 bases). Per germline, CDR1 GTSNPN and CDR2 SVGIG (reference sequence). This CDR3 is built from 15 residues. V was cut by 2 bases and J by 2 bases, with 14 bases left in between. The CDR3 region has the DNA TGTGCCTGGAGTTGGTTTGCGGGGCACACAGATACGCAGTATTTT. This translates into CAWSWFAGHTDTQYF.

This clone occurred a few times. The chain uses TRBV5-4 and TRBJ2-3; 11 nucleotides align to TRBD2. V trimming: 5 bases; J trimming: 3 bases; junction bases outside the gene matches: 5. The germline V gene encodes CDR1 SGHNT and CDR2 YYREEE (reference sequence). The CDR3 loop spans 15 amino acids. CDR3 loop: CASSQTSGATDTQYF. CDR3 nucleotides: TGTGCCAGCAGTCAGACTAGCGGGGCAACAGATACGCAGTATTTT.

V usage is TRBV27 and J usage is TRBJ2-7, with D perhaps TRBD2 (6 bases). V shed 5 bases and J shed 7 bases, with 12 bases lying between them. In germline, CDR1 is MNHEY, CDR2 SMNVEV (reference sequence). The CDR3 runs 12 residues. CDR3 bases: TGTGCCAGCAGTCAGACTCGGGGGGAGCAGTACTTC. As protein: CASSQTRGEQYF.

The V gene is TRBV19, the J gene TRBJ2-3; weak D call: TRBD2 (5 bases). This CDR3 comprises 16 residues. V was clipped by 5 bases and J by 3 bases, with 18 bases between them. Germline lookup yields CDR1 LNHDA and CDR2 SQIVND (reference sequence). The CDR3 DNA sequence: TGTGCCAGTAGTCTGGCCCCTGAGAGGGCAACAGATACGCAGTATTTT. It is translated as CASSLAPERATDTQYF.

This clone was recorded a few times. The J gene is TRBJ1-2, the V gene TRBV28; TRBD1 matches at 9 bases. V dropped 6 bases and J dropped 4; count of bases not matched to a gene: 9. Germline assignment: CDR1 MDHEN and CDR2 SYDVKM. This CDR3 comprises 15 residues. As DNA, the CDR3 is TGTGCCAGCAGCCTGACCGGGACAGGGATCTATGGCTACACCTTC. Protein: CASSLTGTGIYGYTF.